This TCR beta chain was identified in a study of shared clonotypes between healthy human individuals. General observations from the study: Naive subsets generally had larger estimated richness than memory subsets. The study's rarefaction showed incomplete sorted-subset sequencing despite large depth.

Germline CDR1 is SGDLS and CDR2 is YYNGEE. This CDR3 is 17 amino acids long. With 0 bases removed from V and 0 bases from J, the gap between germline ends came to 13 bases. All donors qualified as healthy HIV-negative adults and had experienced no recent acute infections or vaccinations. Comments on this clone: Antigen unknown.

Profiling relied on immunoSEQ multiplex PCR, and the TCRdb table lists in-frame clones only, not all of them. The table shows over a million clones, with about 76% occurring only once. This chain connects TRBV9 to TRBJ1-3; weak D call: TRBD1 (6 bases). The source is a man younger than 35 in good health. Sequenced input: memory CD4+ T cells sorted from blood. Subset given: CD45RA-negative fraction. The CDR3 DNA reads TGTGCCAGCAGCGTAGCTGGGGGGCCGAGCTCTGGAAACACCATATATTTT. Its translation is CASSVAGGPSSGNTIYF.